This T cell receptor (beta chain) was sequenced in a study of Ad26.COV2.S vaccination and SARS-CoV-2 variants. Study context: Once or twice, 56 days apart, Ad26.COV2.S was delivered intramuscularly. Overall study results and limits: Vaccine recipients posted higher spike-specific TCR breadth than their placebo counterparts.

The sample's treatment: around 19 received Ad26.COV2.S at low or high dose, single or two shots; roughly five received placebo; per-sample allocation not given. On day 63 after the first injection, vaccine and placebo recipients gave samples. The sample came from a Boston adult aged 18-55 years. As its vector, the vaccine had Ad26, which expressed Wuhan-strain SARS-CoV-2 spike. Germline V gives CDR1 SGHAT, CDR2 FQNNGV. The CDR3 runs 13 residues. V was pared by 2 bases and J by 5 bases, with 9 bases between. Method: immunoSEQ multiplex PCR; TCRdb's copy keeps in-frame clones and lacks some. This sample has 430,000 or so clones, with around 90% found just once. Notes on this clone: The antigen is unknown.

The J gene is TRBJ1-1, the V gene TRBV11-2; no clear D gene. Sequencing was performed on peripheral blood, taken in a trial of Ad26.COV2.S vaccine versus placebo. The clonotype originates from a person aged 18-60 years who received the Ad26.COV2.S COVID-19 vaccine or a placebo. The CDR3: CASSLSEKTEAFF. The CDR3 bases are TGTGCCAGCAGCTTATCCGAGAAGACTGAAGCTTTCTTT.